A selection of T cell receptor beta chains follows, all from one sample in a study of response to subunit inactivated influenza vaccine. Each CDR3 protein gets one entry after TCRdb re-called the RT-PCR reads with MiXCR. The sample has 150,000 to 200,000 distinct CDR3 sequences; 12% are singletons. The same specimen was also included in a second study, on T cells expressing NK-cell markers.

Sequences were derived from CD8+ T cells sorted from PBMCs, sampled 11 to 12 days after vaccination. These receptors were obtained from a man aged 45 to 65 who received an inactivated influenza vaccine. Both conserved end residues are part of each CDR3. The D gene is left open where the match is weak. Clone size is not always given. Where it is, it says once, few, many or a class for expanded clones.

clone size,V gene,D gene,J gene,CDR3 protein,CDR3 DNA
few,TRBV4-2,NA,TRBJ2-4,CASSQEGTAVAKNIQYF,TGTGCCAGCAGCCAAGAGGGAACAGCCGTAGCCAAAAACATTCAGTACTTC
NA,TRBV20-1,NA,TRBJ1-2,CSAEGASSPGTF,TGCAGTGCTGAAGGGGCCTCTAGTCCAGGAACCTTC
NA,TRBV12-3/TRBV12-4,NA,TRBJ2-7,CASSFGTGGFSYEQYF,TGTGCCAGCAGTTTTGGCACGGGGGGCTTCTCCTACGAGCAGTACTTC
NA,TRBV14,TRBD1,TRBJ2-7,CASSQGTGAFYEQYF,TGTGCCAGCAGCCAAGGGACAGGGGCCTTCTACGAGCAGTACTTC
few,TRBV12-3/TRBV12-4,TRBD2,TRBJ2-3,CASSGTSGGGTDTQYF,TGTGCCAGCAGTGGGACTAGCGGGGGAGGCACAGATACGCAGTATTTT
NA,TRBV7-9,TRBD1,TRBJ2-7,CASSGSGTAIREQYF,TGTGCCAGCAGCGGATCGGGGACAGCCATTAGGGAGCAGTACTTC
NA,TRBV28,NA,TRBJ2-1,CASSSPRPPANEQFF,TGTGCCAGCAGTTCCCCACGCCCGCCAGCCAATGAGCAGTTCTTC
few,TRBV29-1,NA,TRBJ2-2,CSVVGNLNTGELFF,TGCAGCGTTGTTGGTAACCTAAACACCGGGGAGCTGTTTTTT
few,TRBV20-1,TRBD2,TRBJ2-7,CSARPVTSGEEQYF,TGCAGTGCTCGCCCGGTGACTAGCGGGGAGGAGCAGTACTTC
NA,TRBV11-2,TRBD2,TRBJ2-1,CASSFNTPWKLAGIGNEQFF,TGTGCCAGCAGCTTTAACACTCCATGGAAACTAGCGGGGATTGGGAATGAGCAGTTCTTC
few,TRBV2,TRBD2,TRBJ2-1,CASSEASGTSNNEQFF,TGTGCCAGCAGTGAAGCTAGCGGGACCTCGAACAATGAGCAGTTCTTC
NA,TRBV6-5,NA,TRBJ2-5,CASSYDGGVQETQYF,TGTGCCAGCAGTTACGATGGCGGGGTGCAAGAGACCCAGTACTTC
NA,TRBV7-9,NA,TRBJ2-7,CASSLQQGTEQYF,TGTGCCAGCAGCTTACAACAGGGAACCGAGCAGTACTTC
many,TRBV10-3,TRBD1,TRBJ2-7,CAIRTGENEQYF,TGTGCCATCAGGACAGGGGAAAACGAGCAGTACTTC
many,TRBV24-1,NA,TRBJ2-1,CATSDLGVGNEQFF,TGTGCCACCAGTGATTTGGGGGTAGGCAATGAGCAGTTCTTC
NA,TRBV7-6,NA,TRBJ1-3,CASSLVAHSSGNTIYF,TGTGCCAGCAGCTTAGTGGCACATAGCTCTGGAAACACCATATATTTT
many,TRBV24-1,TRBD1,TRBJ2-2,CATAGQGNTGELFF,TGTGCCACCGCCGGACAGGGGAACACCGGGGAGCTGTTTTTT
many,TRBV28,TRBD2,TRBJ2-3,CASSPLGREGSDTQYF,TGTGCCAGCAGCCCACTTGGGCGGGAGGGCTCAGATACGCAGTATTTT
NA,TRBV6-1,NA,TRBJ1-2,CASSPSRIYGYTF,TGTGCCAGCAGTCCGAGCCGTATCTATGGCTACACCTTC
NA,TRBV12-3/TRBV12-4,TRBD1,TRBJ2-1,CASSRVGTASFNEQFF,TGTGCCAGCAGCCGGGTTGGGACAGCCTCTTTCAATGAGCAGTTCTTC
many,TRBV25-1,NA,TRBJ2-1,CASSGTNLGNEQFF,TGTGCCAGCAGTGGCACAAACCTAGGCAATGAGCAGTTCTTC
NA,TRBV10-3,TRBD1,TRBJ2-1,CAISEYRTGADEQFF,TGTGCCATCAGTGAGTATCGGACAGGGGCGGATGAGCAGTTCTTC
NA,TRBV28,NA,TRBJ2-1,CASSSHGSNEQFF,TGTGCCAGCAGTTCACATGGGAGTAATGAGCAGTTCTTC
many,TRBV12-3/TRBV12-4,NA,TRBJ2-7,CASSLLGGYF,TGTGCCAGCAGTTTGCTCGGGGGGTACTTC
NA,TRBV6-5,TRBD1,TRBJ1-6,CASSYLQGSNSPLHF,TGTGCCAGCAGTTATTTACAGGGGAGCAATTCACCCCTCCACTTT
NA,TRBV12-3/TRBV12-4,TRBD2,TRBJ2-1,CASSWLAGGYNEQFF,TGTGCCAGCAGTTGGCTAGCGGGAGGCTACAATGAGCAGTTCTTC
NA,TRBV28,TRBD1,TRBJ1-1,CASTTTGDTEAFF,TGTGCCAGCACAACCACAGGGGACACTGAAGCTTTCTTT
NA,TRBV12-3/TRBV12-4,TRBD1,TRBJ2-4,CASSPDRGDIQYF,TGTGCCAGCAGCCCCGACAGGGGTGACATTCAGTACTTC
few,TRBV6-2/TRBV6-3,NA,TRBJ1-1,CASTPNGGTEAFF,TGTGCCAGCACGCCTAATGGGGGCACTGAAGCTTTCTTT
few,TRBV7-9,NA,TRBJ2-7,CASSLSQINPGNEQYF,TGTGCCAGCAGCTTATCGCAGATTAATCCGGGGAACGAGCAGTACTTC
few,TRBV3-1,NA,TRBJ2-2,CASSHLGLAGELFF,TGTGCCAGCAGCCACCTGGGTCTCGCCGGGGAGCTGTTTTTT
few,TRBV10-1,NA,TRBJ1-6,CASSEGINPDSPLHF,TGCGCCAGCAGTGAGGGAATTAATCCAGATTCACCCCTCCACTTT
NA,TRBV27,TRBD1,TRBJ1-1,CASSVDRGTEAFF,TGTGCCAGCAGCGTCGACAGGGGCACTGAAGCTTTCTTT
NA,TRBV2,NA,TRBJ2-1,CASSSWTREQFF,TGTGCCAGCAGCTCATGGACGAGGGAGCAGTTCTTC
NA,TRBV29-1,TRBD1,TRBJ2-7,CSVVSNPRDRVLREQYF,TGCAGCGTTGTCAGCAATCCGCGGGACAGGGTTCTACGAGAGCAGTACTTC
few,TRBV10-3,TRBD1,TRBJ1-2,CAINRGNGYTF,TGTGCCATCAACAGGGGGAATGGCTACACCTTC
NA,TRBV10-1,NA,TRBJ1-6,CASSESGLTEDNSPLHF,TGCGCCAGCAGTGAGTCGGGGTTGACGGAGGATAATTCACCCCTCCACTTT
NA,TRBV28,TRBD1,TRBJ1-6,CASSLTGAGNSPLHF,TGTGCCAGCAGTCTGACAGGGGCCGGGAATTCACCCCTCCACTTT
NA,TRBV10-1,NA,TRBJ2-7,CASGGHRSSYEQYF,TGCGCCAGTGGGGGGCACAGAAGCTCCTACGAGCAGTACTTC
few,TRBV14,NA,TRBJ2-5,CASSRFGQKETQYF,TGTGCCAGCAGCCGCTTCGGACAGAAAGAGACCCAGTACTTC
NA,TRBV6-1,NA,TRBJ1-6,CASAGRQGLESPLHF,TGTGCCAGCGCCGGACGGCAGGGGCTCGAATCACCCCTCCACTTT
few,TRBV20-1,NA,TRBJ1-1,CSARTVEAFF,TGCAGTGCTCGGACGGTTGAAGCTTTCTTT
few,TRBV28,TRBD2,TRBJ2-3,CASSERRLAGSTDTQYF,TGTGCCAGCAGTGAAAGACGACTAGCGGGATCCACAGATACGCAGTATTTT
few,TRBV13,TRBD2,TRBJ2-7,CASSSSSGATYEQYF,TGTGCCAGCAGCTCCTCTAGCGGAGCGACTTACGAGCAGTACTTC
many,TRBV4-1,NA,TRBJ2-7,CASSQGGTADKQYF,TGCGCCAGCAGCCAAGGCGGGACTGCAGATAAGCAGTACTTC
few,TRBV27,TRBD2,TRBJ2-1,CASSQGLAGDLSYNEQFF,TGTGCCAGCAGTCAGGGACTAGCGGGTGACCTCTCCTACAATGAGCAGTTCTTC
NA,TRBV12-3/TRBV12-4,NA,TRBJ2-5,CASSFGGAYFQETQYF,TGTGCCAGCAGTTTTGGCGGGGCCTATTTCCAAGAGACCCAGTACTTC
few,TRBV12-3/TRBV12-4,NA,TRBJ1-1,CASNFPGHSNTEAFF,TGTGCCAGCAATTTTCCGGGACACTCGAACACTGAAGCTTTCTTT
NA,TRBV9,TRBD2,TRBJ2-1,CASSVGLAGGNEQFF,TGTGCCAGCAGCGTGGGACTAGCGGGAGGGAATGAGCAGTTCTTC
NA,TRBV4-3,NA,TRBJ2-2,CASSQDPGALGTGELFF,TGCGCCAGCAGCCAAGATCCGGGGGCTCTAGGGACCGGGGAGCTGTTTTTT
few,TRBV7-2,NA,TRBJ2-1,CASSSLDWLNEQFF,TGTGCCAGCAGCTCCCTGGACTGGCTCAATGAGCAGTTCTTC
few,TRBV9,NA,TRBJ2-2,CASSADGTLELFF,TGTGCCAGCAGCGCGGACGGGACTCTGGAGCTGTTTTTT
NA,TRBV2,TRBD1,TRBJ2-7,CASSETRDRITYEQYF,TGTGCCAGCAGTGAGACCCGGGACAGAATAACTTACGAGCAGTACTTC
few,TRBV28,NA,TRBJ2-5,CASSFYGGRETQYF,TGTGCCAGCAGTTTTTATGGGGGCAGGGAGACCCAGTACTTC
few,TRBV20-1,NA,TRBJ2-3,CSAFRGARTDTQYF,TGCAGTGCTTTCCGGGGGGCCCGCACAGATACGCAGTATTTT